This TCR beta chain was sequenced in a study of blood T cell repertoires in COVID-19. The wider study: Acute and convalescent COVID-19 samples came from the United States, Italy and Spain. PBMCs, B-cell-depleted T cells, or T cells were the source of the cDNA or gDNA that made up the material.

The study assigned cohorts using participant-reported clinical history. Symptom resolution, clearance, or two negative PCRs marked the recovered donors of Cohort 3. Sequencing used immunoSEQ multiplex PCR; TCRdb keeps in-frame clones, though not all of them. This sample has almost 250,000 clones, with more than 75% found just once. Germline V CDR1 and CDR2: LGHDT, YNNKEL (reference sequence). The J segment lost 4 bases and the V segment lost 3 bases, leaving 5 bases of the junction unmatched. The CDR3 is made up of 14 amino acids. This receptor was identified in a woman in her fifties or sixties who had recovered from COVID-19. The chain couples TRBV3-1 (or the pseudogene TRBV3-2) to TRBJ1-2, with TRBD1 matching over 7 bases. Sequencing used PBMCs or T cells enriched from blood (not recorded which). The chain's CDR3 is CASSHKGAVYGYTF. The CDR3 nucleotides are TGTGCCAGCAGCCACAAGGGGGCAGTCTATGGCTACACCTTC.